The rows below give T cell receptor beta chains drawn from one sample of a study of identical twins. MiXCR, applied by TCRdb to the 5' RACE reads, yields one record per CDR3 protein. The sample comprises about 450,000 distinct CDR3 sequences, roughly 18% of which are singletons, and 9% to 15% rests with the top ten. Sequenced input: naive T cells sorted from blood. The origin of the receptors is a man in his fifties or sixties in good health. Both conserved end residues are part of each CDR3. Each record gives: D gene, CDR3 length, J gene, clone size, V gene, CDR3 DNA, CDR3 protein. A D gene is named only where the DNA matches it firmly. The size field is filled for only some rows; it gives once, few, many or a size class.

d_call: TRBD2
cdr3_length: 15
j_call: TRBJ2-1
clone_size: once
v_call: TRBV24-1
cdr3_nt: TGTGCCACCAGTGGATCTAGCGGGGGTATCGATGAGCAGTTCTTC
cdr3_aa: CATSGSSGGIDEQFF

d_call: NA
cdr3_length: 17
j_call: TRBJ2-3
clone_size: many
v_call: TRBV5-6
cdr3_nt: TGTGCCAGCAGCCTAGGGGGTCCGGGACTTAGCACAGATACGCAGTATTTT
cdr3_aa: CASSLGGPGLSTDTQYF

d_call: NA
cdr3_length: 11
j_call: TRBJ2-4
clone_size: NA
v_call: TRBV6-5
cdr3_nt: TGTGCCAGCAGTTCCGGAAACATTCAGTACTTC
cdr3_aa: CASSSGNIQYF

d_call: NA
cdr3_length: 12
j_call: TRBJ2-1
clone_size: NA
v_call: TRBV29-1
cdr3_nt: TGCAGCGTGGAAGCTAGCTACAATGAGCAGTTCTTC
cdr3_aa: CSVEASYNEQFF

d_call: NA
cdr3_length: 14
j_call: TRBJ2-3
clone_size: few
v_call: TRBV20-1
cdr3_nt: TGCAGTGCTAGAGTCACAGACAGCACAGATACGCAGTATTTT
cdr3_aa: CSARVTDSTDTQYF

d_call: TRBD1
cdr3_length: 17
j_call: TRBJ1-5
clone_size: few
v_call: TRBV11-2
cdr3_nt: TGTGCCAGCAGCCCACGTACCGGGACAGGGGTCTCGGAGCCCCAGCATTTT
cdr3_aa: CASSPRTGTGVSEPQHF

d_call: NA
cdr3_length: 10
j_call: TRBJ2-7
clone_size: many
v_call: TRBV20-1
cdr3_nt: TGCAGCGCTGGCTCCTACGAGCAGTACTTC
cdr3_aa: CSAGSYEQYF

d_call: NA
cdr3_length: 14
j_call: TRBJ2-5
clone_size: NA
v_call: TRBV5-1
cdr3_nt: TGCGCCAGCAGCTTACTAGCAGACACAGAGACCCAGTACTTC
cdr3_aa: CASSLLADTETQYF

d_call: TRBD1
cdr3_length: 14
j_call: TRBJ2-7
clone_size: few
v_call: TRBV3-1
cdr3_nt: TGTGCCAGCAGCCCAGGACAGGCTCTCTACGAGCAGTACTTC
cdr3_aa: CASSPGQALYEQYF

d_call: NA
cdr3_length: 14
j_call: TRBJ1-6
clone_size: many
v_call: TRBV20-1
cdr3_nt: TGCAGTGCCCGTGGGACTGATTATAATTCACCCCTCCACTTT
cdr3_aa: CSARGTDYNSPLHF

d_call: NA
cdr3_length: 14
j_call: TRBJ2-1
clone_size: few
v_call: TRBV27
cdr3_nt: TGTGCCAGCAGTTACCGGACAAAACTCTATGAGCAGTTCTTC
cdr3_aa: CASSYRTKLYEQFF

d_call: TRBD1
cdr3_length: 19
j_call: TRBJ1-1
clone_size: many
v_call: TRBV12-3/TRBV12-4
cdr3_nt: TGTGCCAGCAGTTCCCCTTCCGGGACAGGGGGACGACTGAACACTGAAGCTTTCTTT
cdr3_aa: CASSSPSGTGGRLNTEAFF

d_call: NA
cdr3_length: 11
j_call: TRBJ1-1
clone_size: few
v_call: TRBV5-1
cdr3_nt: TGCGCCAGCAGCTTGGAAGATGAAGCTTTCTTT
cdr3_aa: CASSLEDEAFF

d_call: NA
cdr3_length: 16
j_call: TRBJ2-7
clone_size: few
v_call: TRBV5-5
cdr3_nt: TGTGCCAGCAGCGGCGGGACACTACTCCCTAGGGGCGAGCAGTACTTC
cdr3_aa: CASSGGTLLPRGEQYF

d_call: NA
cdr3_length: 15
j_call: TRBJ2-5
clone_size: NA
v_call: TRBV9
cdr3_nt: TGTGCCAGCAGCTCAGAATGGACACTTCAAGAGACCCAGTACTTC
cdr3_aa: CASSSEWTLQETQYF

d_call: TRBD2
cdr3_length: 15
j_call: TRBJ2-2
clone_size: few
v_call: TRBV20-1
cdr3_nt: TGCAGTGCTAGAGCGTCTAGCGGAGTGACCGGGGAGCTGTTTTTT
cdr3_aa: CSARASSGVTGELFF

d_call: NA
cdr3_length: 16
j_call: TRBJ2-3
clone_size: NA
v_call: TRBV11-2
cdr3_nt: TGTGCCAGCAGCTCCAAACTAGCATCGAGCACAGATACGCAGTATTTT
cdr3_aa: CASSSKLASSTDTQYF

d_call: NA
cdr3_length: 13
j_call: TRBJ1-1
clone_size: NA
v_call: TRBV4-3
cdr3_nt: TGCGCCAGCAGCCAAGATCCCGGAAGTGAAGCTTTCTTT
cdr3_aa: CASSQDPGSEAFF

d_call: NA
cdr3_length: 12
j_call: TRBJ2-2
clone_size: many
v_call: TRBV5-6
cdr3_nt: TGTGCCAGCAGCTTATCTAGCGGGGAGCTGTTTTTT
cdr3_aa: CASSLSSGELFF

d_call: NA
cdr3_length: 13
j_call: TRBJ2-1
clone_size: many
v_call: TRBV20-1
cdr3_nt: TGCAGTGGCCTGGGCGGGTCATACAATGAGCAGTTCTTC
cdr3_aa: CSGLGGSYNEQFF

d_call: NA
cdr3_length: 13
j_call: TRBJ2-4
clone_size: many
v_call: TRBV12-3/TRBV12-4
cdr3_nt: TGTGCCAGCAGTTTTCTGGAGGGAGACATTCAGTACTTC
cdr3_aa: CASSFLEGDIQYF

d_call: TRBD2
cdr3_length: 16
j_call: TRBJ2-7
clone_size: many
v_call: TRBV12-3/TRBV12-4
cdr3_nt: TGTGCCAGCAGCCCCCATGGGACTAGCATTTCCTACGAGCAGTACTTC
cdr3_aa: CASSPHGTSISYEQYF

d_call: TRBD2
cdr3_length: 15
j_call: TRBJ2-1
clone_size: few
v_call: TRBV20-1
cdr3_nt: TGCAGTGCTAGTGGCCTAGCGGGAGCCTACAATGAGCAGTTCTTC
cdr3_aa: CSASGLAGAYNEQFF

d_call: NA
cdr3_length: 14
j_call: TRBJ2-5
clone_size: few
v_call: TRBV7-6
cdr3_nt: TGTGCCAGCAGCTTAATAGGGGAGGCGGAGACCCAGTACTTC
cdr3_aa: CASSLIGEAETQYF

d_call: NA
cdr3_length: 14
j_call: TRBJ2-1
clone_size: NA
v_call: TRBV12-3/TRBV12-4
cdr3_nt: TGTGCCAGCAGTTTACCTAGTTCCTACAATGAGCAGTTCTTC
cdr3_aa: CASSLPSSYNEQFF

d_call: NA
cdr3_length: 14
j_call: TRBJ2-5
clone_size: many
v_call: TRBV4-2
cdr3_nt: TGTGCCAGCAGCCAAGAAGGGACCCGAGAGACCCAGTACTTC
cdr3_aa: CASSQEGTRETQYF

d_call: TRBD2
cdr3_length: 15
j_call: TRBJ2-5
clone_size: NA
v_call: TRBV27
cdr3_nt: TGTGCCAGCAGTCCGGCGGGAGGAGGGCAAGAGACCCAGTACTTC
cdr3_aa: CASSPAGGGQETQYF

d_call: NA
cdr3_length: 14
j_call: TRBJ2-6
clone_size: NA
v_call: TRBV29-1
cdr3_nt: TGCAGCGTTTGGAAGAGCTCTGGGGCCAACGTCCTGACTTTC
cdr3_aa: CSVWKSSGANVLTF

d_call: TRBD2
cdr3_length: 15
j_call: TRBJ2-1
clone_size: many
v_call: TRBV7-2
cdr3_nt: TGTGCCAGCAGTTCAACTAGCGGGGGGCCCTATAAGCAGTTCTTC
cdr3_aa: CASSSTSGGPYKQFF

d_call: TRBD1
cdr3_length: 14
j_call: TRBJ2-3
clone_size: few
v_call: TRBV10-3
cdr3_nt: TGTGCCGTCAGGACGGGACAGGGGACAGATACGCAGTATTTT
cdr3_aa: CAVRTGQGTDTQYF

d_call: TRBD2
cdr3_length: 16
j_call: TRBJ2-4
clone_size: few
v_call: TRBV6-2/TRBV6-3
cdr3_nt: TGTGCCAGCAGTTACTGGGGGGGGGTGGCCAAAAACATTCAGTACTTC
cdr3_aa: CASSYWGGVAKNIQYF

d_call: TRBD1
cdr3_length: 15
j_call: TRBJ2-1
clone_size: many
v_call: TRBV28
cdr3_nt: TGTGCCAGCAGTTTGACGGGACAGGGGTTCAATGAGCAGTTCTTC
cdr3_aa: CASSLTGQGFNEQFF

d_call: NA
cdr3_length: 13
j_call: TRBJ2-4
clone_size: many
v_call: TRBV7-2
cdr3_nt: TGTGCCAGCAGCTTAACCGACAGGAACATTCAGTACTTC
cdr3_aa: CASSLTDRNIQYF

d_call: TRBD2
cdr3_length: 15
j_call: TRBJ2-1
clone_size: few
v_call: TRBV7-9
cdr3_nt: TGTGCCAGCAGCTTTGGACTAGCGGAGAACAATGAGCAGTTCTTC
cdr3_aa: CASSFGLAENNEQFF

d_call: NA
cdr3_length: 16
j_call: TRBJ2-6
clone_size: many
v_call: TRBV5-1
cdr3_nt: TGCGCCAGCAGCATGGACGCCCACTCTGGGGCCAACGTCCTGACTTTC
cdr3_aa: CASSMDAHSGANVLTF

d_call: TRBD1
cdr3_length: 14
j_call: TRBJ1-6
clone_size: NA
v_call: TRBV5-1
cdr3_nt: TGCGCCAGCAGGGAGGGGGCGTATAATTCACCCCTCCACTTT
cdr3_aa: CASREGAYNSPLHF

d_call: NA
cdr3_length: 15
j_call: TRBJ2-7
clone_size: many
v_call: TRBV4-3
cdr3_nt: TGCGCCAGCAGCCAAGAAGCGGCAGGAATCCACGAGCAGTACTTC
cdr3_aa: CASSQEAAGIHEQYF

d_call: TRBD2
cdr3_length: 16
j_call: TRBJ2-2
clone_size: many
v_call: TRBV19
cdr3_nt: TGTGCCAGTAGTATCGGACTAGCGCGAAACACCGGGGAGCTGTTTTTT
cdr3_aa: CASSIGLARNTGELFF

d_call: NA
cdr3_length: 15
j_call: TRBJ2-7
clone_size: few
v_call: TRBV2
cdr3_nt: TGTGCCAGCCGAAGGGAAACAGAATTCTCCTACGAGCAGTACTTC
cdr3_aa: CASRRETEFSYEQYF

d_call: TRBD1
cdr3_length: 14
j_call: TRBJ1-5
clone_size: NA
v_call: TRBV18
cdr3_nt: TGTGCCAGCTCAGCGGGACAGAAGAATCAGCCCCAGCATTTT
cdr3_aa: CASSAGQKNQPQHF

d_call: NA
cdr3_length: 14
j_call: TRBJ1-1
clone_size: many
v_call: TRBV5-1
cdr3_nt: TGCGCCAGCAGCTTGGCCGGGCAGAACACTGAAGCTTTCTTT
cdr3_aa: CASSLAGQNTEAFF

d_call: TRBD1
cdr3_length: 18
j_call: TRBJ1-3
clone_size: many
v_call: TRBV4-3
cdr3_nt: TGCGCCAGCAGCCAAGCTCTTGGGACAGGGGGCTTTGGAAACACCATATATTTT
cdr3_aa: CASSQALGTGGFGNTIYF

d_call: NA
cdr3_length: 13
j_call: TRBJ2-3
clone_size: few
v_call: TRBV28
cdr3_nt: TGTGCCACTTCCTACCTTAGCCCAGACATAGCGTATTTT
cdr3_aa: CATSYLSPDIAYF

d_call: NA
cdr3_length: 12
j_call: TRBJ2-5
clone_size: few
v_call: TRBV27
cdr3_nt: TGTGCCAGCACCAGTGACCTGAAGACCCAGTACTTC
cdr3_aa: CASTSDLKTQYF

d_call: TRBD2
cdr3_length: 17
j_call: TRBJ2-7
clone_size: NA
v_call: TRBV4-3
cdr3_nt: TGCGCCAGCAGCCAAGCCGCCTCAGGGAGGGACTCCTACGAGCAGTACTTC
cdr3_aa: CASSQAASGRDSYEQYF